Below, 29 T cell receptor beta chains from the same sample are listed, as sequenced in a study of shared clonotypes between healthy human individuals. Clones were sequenced by immunoSEQ multiplex PCR, and TCRdb holds only the in-frame ones, with some missing. The sample has about 680,000 clones; less than 80% are singletons. Sequenced sample: memory CD4+ T cells sorted from blood. Noted subset: CD45RA-negative fraction. The receptors derive from a woman aged 30 to 39 in good health.

J is TRBJ1-3 and V is TRBV5-6; no definite D call. Germline CDR1 SGHDT, CDR2 YYEEEE. Trimming stripped 1 base from V and 4 bases from J, with 9 bases between. This CDR3 region has 14 residues. CDR3: CASSLWDSGNTIYF. CDR3 DNA: TGTGCCAGCAGCTTGTGGGATTCCGGAAACACCATATATTTT. Full variable domain (outside the CDR3, taken from reference TRBV5-6 and TRBJ1-3): DAGVTQSPTHLIKTRGQQVTLRCSPKSGHDTVSWYQQALGQGPQFIFQYYEEEERQRGNFPDRFSGHQFPNYSSELNVNALLLGDSALYLCASSLWDSGNTIYFGEGSWLTVV.

The chain links TRBV11-3 to TRBJ2-3, with TRBD2 matching 10 bases. The CDR3 consists of 18 residues. The trim removed 5 bases at V and 1 base at J, leaving 12 bases unmatched. Germline values: CDR1 SGHNT, CDR2 YENEEA. CDR3 loop: CASSPMILAGGGTDTQYF. CDR3 coding DNA: TGTGCCAGCAGCCCCATGATCTTAGCGGGAGGCGGCACAGATACGCAGTATTTT.

The rearrangement uses TRBV7-6 and TRBJ2-3, with 12 bases that match TRBD2. After removal of 5 bases from V and 6 bases from J, the junction contained 6 bases not matched to a gene. The CDR3 extends over 15 amino acids. CDR1 SGHVS and CDR2 FNYEAQ come from the germline V gene. CDR3 in DNA: TGTGCCAGCAGCCTGGGACTAGCGGGCTTGGATACGCAGTATTTT. It is translated as CASSLGLAGLDTQYF.

This clone was observed a single time. This chain uses TRBV5-1 with TRBJ1-1, with TRBD1 matching 8 bases. The germline V gene has CDR1 SGHRS and CDR2 YFSETQ. With 3 bases clipped from V and 6 bases from J, the junction kept 7 bases outside the gene matches. CDR3 length: 14 amino acids. The CDR3 DNA is TGCGCCAGCAGCTCCGGACAGGGAAGAGCTGAAGCTTTCTTT. Translating gives CASSSGQGRAEAFF. Drawing the rest from reference TRBV5-1 and TRBJ1-1, the complete variable domain is KAGVTQTPRYLIKTRGQQVTLSCSPISGHRSVSWYQQTPGQGLQFLFEYFSETQRNKGNFPGRFSGRQFSNSRSEMNVSTLELGDSALYLCASSSGQGRAEAFFGQGTRLTVV.

The chain carries TRBV28 and TRBJ1-4; the D gene is possibly TRBD1 (5 bases). CDR3 length: 12 amino acids. Between the trimmed V and J ends, which lost 7 bases and 7 bases, there was a span of 10 bases. The germline CDR1 and CDR2 sequences are MDHEN and SYDVKM. CDR3 in DNA: TGTGCCAGCAAGGGGTATGTTGAAAAACTGTTTTTT. This gives the protein CASKGYVEKLFF.

The V call is TRBV19, the J call TRBJ2-5; possible D gene TRBD1, 6 bases. The V end lost 3 bases, the J end lost 4 bases, and 15 bases lay between the germline ends. The CDR3 length is 15 residues. Germline lookup yields CDR1 LNHDA and CDR2 SQIVND (reference sequence). The CDR3 DNA is TGTGCCAGTAGTATTCGTCAGGGGATGGGAGAGACCCAGTACTTC. It translates to CASSIRQGMGETQYF.

This chain connects TRBV4-1 to TRBJ2-7, with 9 bases aligning to TRBD1. This CDR3 region has 16 residues. Per the germline V gene, CDR1 is MGHRA and CDR2 is YSYEKL. The V segment lost 6 bases and the J segment 7 bases; nucleotides outside the gene matches: 16. The CDR3 reads CASRSTWKDRGNEQYF. DNA for the CDR3: TGCGCCAGCAGATCTACTTGGAAGGACAGGGGCAATGAGCAGTACTTC.

The V gene is TRBV10-3, the J gene TRBJ2-7, with TRBD2 as a possible D gene (5 bases). CDR1 ENHRY and CDR2 SYGVKD come from the germline V gene. The CDR3 contains 12 residues. The V and J ends lost 5 bases and 6 bases respectively, with 11 bases between them. This CDR3 reads CAISSMGSEQYF. The DNA of the CDR3 is TGTGCCATCAGTTCGATGGGGAGCGAGCAGTACTTC.

J is TRBJ2-7 and V is TRBV4-1, with 10 bases matching TRBD2. With V trimmed by 3 bases and J by 4 bases, 15 bases remained unmatched. CDR1 and CDR2 from the germline V gene are MGHRA and YSYEKL. There are 18 residues in the CDR3. The CDR3 DNA reads as TGCGCCAGCAGCCAGGCCCTTCCCTGGACTAGCGGTTATTACGAGCAGTACTTC. This translates into CASSQALPWTSGYYEQYF.

This clone appeared a single time. The junction differs from germline at one of its ends, possibly a read error. This chain links TRBV7-2 with TRBJ2-1, with D unclear. The CDR3 runs to 11 residues. Germline CDR1 SGHTA, CDR2 FQGNSA. The CDR3 is CASSHYDEQFF. CDR3 in DNA: TGTGCCAGCAGCCACTACGATGAGCAGTTCTTC.

V usage is TRBV28 and J usage is TRBJ1-1; the D gene is possibly TRBD1 (6 bases). Trimming removed 1 base at V and 8 bases at J, with 11 bases between. Germline CDR1 MDHEN, CDR2 SYDVKM. The length of the CDR3 is 13 residues. The CDR3 coding sequence is TGTGCCAGCAGTTTATTGACAGGTAGGGAAGCTTTCTTT. Its protein is CASSLLTGREAFF.

The rearrangement joins TRBV9 to TRBJ1-5; 9 bases line up with TRBD1. The germline gives CDR1 SGDLS, CDR2 YYNGEE. The junction had 12 bases not matched to a gene; V was cut back by 4 bases and J by 1 base. The CDR3 covers 18 residues. CDR3 loop: CASSSGTGSGWSNQPQHF. Here the CDR3 DNA reads TGTGCCAGCAGCTCCGGGACAGGGAGCGGATGGAGCAATCAGCCCCAGCATTTT.

The chain is built from TRBV5-4 and TRBJ2-7; TRBD2 aligns across 13 bases. V lost 4 bases to trimming and J lost 4 bases; unmatched junction nucleotides: 2. Germline values: CDR1 SGHNT, CDR2 YYREEE (reference sequence). The CDR3 runs 14 residues. The CDR3 protein is CASSGTSGEYEQYF. DNA of the CDR3: TGTGCCAGCAGCGGGACTAGCGGGGAATACGAGCAGTACTTC.

This clone was detected only a few times. The chain couples TRBV5-3 to TRBJ1-3; D is unresolved. TRBV5-3 is given ORF status, its function remaining uncertain. This CDR3 region has 16 residues. V shed 4 bases and J shed 0 bases, with 14 bases lying between them. The CDR3 DNA follows: TGTGCCAGAAGCGGGCTCGATGTTTACTCTGGAAACACCATATATTTT. This sequence encodes CARSGLDVYSGNTIYF.

This clone was detected only a few times. The chain couples TRBV5-4 to TRBJ2-7; D is possibly TRBD1 (7 bases). From germline, CDR1 is SGHNT and CDR2 YYREEE (reference sequence). Trimming removed 3 bases at V and 3 bases at J, with 16 bases between. The CDR3 has 15 amino acids. CDR3 loop: CASSSGGQMHYEQYF. The CDR3 nucleotides read TGTGCCAGCAGCTCCGGGGGACAGATGCACTACGAGCAGTACTTC.

V gene TRBV11-2 combines with J gene TRBJ2-7, with TRBD1 as a possible D gene (7 bases). The CDR3 sequence is 13 residues long. Looked up from germline, CDR1 is SGHAT and CDR2 is FQNNGV. The germline V and J ends were trimmed by 6 bases and 5 bases, with 14 bases remaining between them. The CDR3 loop is CASRFTGEDEQYF. The CDR3 bases are TGTGCCAGCAGGTTTACAGGGGAGGACGAGCAGTACTTC.

The chain carries TRBV2 and TRBJ1-5; D might be TRBD1 (6 bases). The V gene lost 2 bases and the J gene lost 4 bases, with 12 bases spanning the gap. Germline lookup yields CDR1 SNHLY and CDR2 FYNNEI. The CDR3 sequence is 15 residues long. Here the CDR3 DNA reads TGTGCCAGCAGTGAAAGGGGGACGGCAAATCAGCCCCAGCATTTT. This codes for CASSERGTANQPQHF. The whole variable domain, remainder taken from reference TRBV2 and TRBJ1-5, is EPEVTQTPSHQVTQMGQEVILRCVPISNHLYFYWYRQILGQKVEFLVSFYNNEISEKSEIFDDQFSVERPDGSNFTLKIRSTKLEDSAMYFCASSERGTANQPQHFGDGTRLSIL.

The rearrangement uses TRBV27 and TRBJ1-1, with unresolved D. Trimming took 6 bases from V and 6 from J, leaving 17 bases between them. CDR3 length equals 14 residues. The germline gives CDR1 MNHEY, CDR2 SMNVEV (reference sequence). The CDR3, as DNA: TGTGCCAGCAGGGCCGGGAACCACCACGCTGAAGCTTTCTTT. It translates to CASRAGNHHAEAFF.

J is TRBJ2-2 and V is TRBV27; 7 bases are shared with TRBD2. V dropped 2 bases and J dropped 3; count of bases not matched to a gene: 3. Germline V gene lookup returns CDR1 MNHEY and CDR2 SMNVEV (reference sequence). CDR3 size: 15 residues. CDR3 amino acids: CASSLLREDTGELFF. The CDR3 region has the DNA TGTGCCAGCAGTTTACTCCGGGAGGACACCGGGGAGCTGTTTTTT.

There are a few counts of this clone. The rearrangement joins TRBV15 to TRBJ2-6; 9 bases are shared with TRBD1. This CDR3 is built from 18 residues. V trimming: 5 bases; J trimming: 0 bases; junction bases outside the gene matches: 8. Germline V gene data show CDR1 as LNHNV and CDR2 as YYDKDF (reference sequence). This CDR3 is CATSGGTGSVSGANVLTF. CDR3 nucleotide sequence: TGTGCCACCAGCGGCGGGACAGGGAGTGTCTCTGGGGCCAACGTCCTGACTTTC.

J is TRBJ2-5 and V is TRBV18; TRBD2 is a possible D gene (6 bases). The CDR3 extends over 14 amino acids. V was cut by 5 bases and J by 4 bases, with 14 bases left in between. Germline lookup yields CDR1 KGHSH and CDR2 LQKENI. CDR3 loop: CASSLVLGGETQYF. DNA of the CDR3: TGTGCCAGCTCATTGGTGCTCGGGGGAGAGACCCAGTACTTC.

The chain joins TRBV5-6 to TRBJ1-2; maybe TRBD1 (5 bases). With 5 bases removed from V and 5 bases from J, the gap between germline ends came to 19 bases. The CDR3 is 15 residues long. Germline assignment: CDR1 SGHDT and CDR2 YYEEEE. CDR3 coding DNA: TGTGCCAGCAGTCTCGGGACTCCCTTCGGTTATGGCTACACCTTC. Protein sequence: CASSLGTPFGYGYTF.

V and J are TRBV6-5 and TRBJ2-4, with D tentatively TRBD1 or TRBD2 (5 bases each). Germline V gene data show CDR1 as MNHEY and CDR2 as SVGAGI. The CDR3 loop spans 15 amino acids. Trimming pared 0 bases from V and 8 bases from J, leaving 14 bases between. The DNA of the CDR3 is TGTGCCAGCAGTTACTCGAAAGGGAGAGGGGACATTCAGTACTTC. Translated: CASSYSKGRGDIQYF.

The J gene is TRBJ2-1, the V gene TRBV9, with D hard to call. CDR1 and CDR2 (germline): SGDLS, YYNGEE. Trimming took off 3 bases at V and 0 bases at J, with 4 bases between the two ends. The CDR3 extends over 13 amino acids. The CDR3 DNA reads TGTGCCAGCAGCGGGAGCTCCTACAATGAGCAGTTCTTC. This codes for CASSGSSYNEQFF.

The CDR3 is CASSLGQATVDTQYF. Here the CDR3 DNA reads TGCGCCAGCAGCTTAGGACAGGCGACCGTGGATACGCAGTATTTT. The chain carries TRBV5-1 and TRBJ2-3; 7 nucleotides align to TRBD1. The CDR3 loop spans 15 amino acids. The V gene's germline CDR1 is SGHRS and CDR2 YFSETQ. V dropped 2 bases and J dropped 6; count of bases not matched to a gene: 9.

This clone was recorded a few times. The genes are TRBV28 and TRBJ2-1; tentative D call: TRBD1 (6 bases). The CDR3 sequence is 16 residues long. Trimming stripped 7 bases from V and 5 bases from J, with 21 bases between. Germline CDR1 MDHEN, CDR2 SYDVKM. This CDR3 is CASTLPGASGNNEQFF. CDR3 DNA: TGTGCCAGCACCCTCCCAGGGGCTTCTGGAAACAATGAGCAGTTCTTC.

The V call is TRBV6-1, the J call TRBJ1-5; possibly TRBD1 for D (5 bases). The germline CDR1 and CDR2 sequences are MNHNS and SASEGT. The CDR3 has 18 residues. V was pared by 0 bases and J by 3 bases, with 18 bases between. DNA of the CDR3: TGTGCCAGCAGTGAAGCGCTCCTGGGAGGGGCCCCCAATCAGCCCCAGCATTTT. Protein product: CASSEALLGGAPNQPQHF.

The chain joins TRBV25-1 to TRBJ2-2; D unclear. The germline gives CDR1 MGHDK, CDR2 SYGVNS. The CDR3 length is 15 residues. Trimming took off 3 bases at V and 2 bases at J, with 10 bases between the two ends. CDR3 amino acids: CASSEMADNTGELFF. For the CDR3, the DNA is TGTGCCAGCAGTGAGATGGCAGATAACACCGGGGAGCTGTTTTTT.

The chain combines TRBV2 with TRBJ1-5, with D unresolved. CDR3 size: 15 residues. Germline CDR1 and CDR2: SNHLY and FYNNEI. The V end was cut by 6 bases, the J end by 0 bases, with 12 bases between. DNA of the CDR3: TGTGCCAGCAGGGGAGAAAAGCTTAGCAATCAGCCCCAGCATTTT. It is translated as CASRGEKLSNQPQHF. The whole variable domain, remainder taken from reference TRBV2 and TRBJ1-5, is EPEVTQTPSHQVTQMGQEVILRCVPISNHLYFYWYRQILGQKVEFLVSFYNNEISEKSEIFDDQFSVERPDGSNFTLKIRSTKLEDSAMYFCASRGEKLSNQPQHFGDGTRLSIL.